Each of the 15 T cell receptor beta chains below was sequenced from the same sample in a study of blood T cells in healthy people across ages (dated by TCRdb to the mid-2010s). Library creation used 5' RACE. The run used an Illumina HiSeq 2500. A second PCR of about 6 to 11 cycles was run with a J-beta primer mix and a sample-barcoded 5' primer. In TCRdb, the public reads were trimmed at Q25 with fastp and aligned with MiXCR, with productive beta chains retained. Here each entry gathers all rows of one CDR3 protein and keeps the most common genes and DNA. The sample data list about a million distinct CDR3 sequences, and 35% to 40% of these were observed just once. The ten largest make up about 12% of the sample. Sequenced material: blood. The receptor set was obtained from a young man in good health.

This clonotype was detected only a few times. This chain joins TRBV4-1 and TRBJ2-1; 9 bases align to TRBD2. After removal of 1 base from V and 0 bases from J, the junction contained 4 bases not matched to a gene. Germline lookup yields CDR1 MGHRA and CDR2 YSYEKL. The CDR3 covers 17 residues. CDR3 region: CASSQVLAGFSYNEQFF. In DNA, the CDR3 is TGCGCCAGCAGCCAAGTCCTAGCGGGATTCTCCTACAATGAGCAGTTCTTC.

This clonotype occurred a few times. J is TRBJ1-5 and V is TRBV6-1; 7 bases align to TRBD1. The germline V gene has CDR1 MNHNS and CDR2 SASEGT. This CDR3 spans 14 amino acids. V dropped 3 bases and J dropped 5; count of bases not matched to a gene: 4. The CDR3 here is CASSEGQPDQPQHF. CDR3 in DNA: TGTGCCAGCAGTGAGGGACAGCCGGATCAGCCCCAGCATTTT.

The chain is built from TRBV2 and TRBJ1-6, with D possibly TRBD1 on 5 matching bases. The CDR3 sequence is 15 residues long. The germline V and J ends were trimmed by 1 base and 8 bases, with 12 bases remaining between them. Germline CDR1 and CDR2: SNHLY and FYNNEI. The CDR3 DNA reads TGTGCCAGCAGTGAAGTGGTGGGACTAGATTCACCCCTCCACTTT. Translated: CASSEVVGLDSPLHF. The whole variable domain, filled in from reference TRBV2 and TRBJ1-6, reads EPEVTQTPSHQVTQMGQEVILRCVPISNHLYFYWYRQILGQKVEFLVSFYNNEISEKSEIFDDQFSVERPDGSNFTLKIRSTKLEDSAMYFCASSEVVGLDSPLHFGNGTRLTVT.

The chain couples TRBV3-1 to TRBJ1-6, with D tentatively TRBD1 (6 bases). The V end lost 4 bases, the J end lost 11 bases, and 15 bases lay between the germline ends. The CDR3 sequence is 14 residues long. The germline V gene encodes CDR1 LGHDT and CDR2 YNNKEL (reference sequence). The CDR3 DNA reads as TGTGCCAGCAGCCTACAGGGTTCTCACGCACCCCTCCACTTT. Translation: CASSLQGSHAPLHF.

The chain carries TRBV6-5 and TRBJ2-5; no clear D. Matching the DNA end better, TRBJ2-7 makes the J call doubtful. CDR3 length equals 15 residues. Germline CDR1 and CDR2: MNHEY and SVGAGI. The DNA of the CDR3 is TGTGCCAGCAGTTACTCGATTCAAGCCCCCTACGAGCAGTACTTC. Its translation is CASSYSIQAPYEQYF.

This clonotype was seen only a few times. The V gene is TRBV13, the J gene TRBJ2-1, with D perhaps matching TRBD1 or TRBD2 (6 bases each). V was shortened by 0 bases and J by 3 bases, with 12 bases between the two germline ends. Germline V lookup: CDR1 PRHDT, CDR2 FYEKMQ (reference sequence). The CDR3 totals 16 residues. The CDR3 loop reads CASSLGRGGYYNEQFF. As DNA, the CDR3 is TGTGCCAGCAGCTTAGGCCGAGGGGGGTACTACAATGAGCAGTTCTTC.

This clonotype was found once. At one end, the junction sequence differs from germline, possibly due to a read error. The V and J genes are TRBV7-7 and TRBJ2-2; the D is unclear. The germline gives CDR1 SSHAT, CDR2 FNYEAQ (reference sequence). The CDR3 sequence is 14 residues long. DNA of the CDR3: TGTGCTAGCAGCTTAGCCCACCCCGCTGGGGAGCTGTTTTTT. As protein: CASSLAHPAGELFF.

This clonotype showed up many times. V gene TRBV29-1 combines with J gene TRBJ2-3; no firm D call. The CDR3 is 11 amino acids. CDR1 is SQVTM and CDR2 is ANQGSEA in the germline V gene. Between the trimmed V and J ends, which lost 5 bases and 6 bases, there was a span of 9 bases. The chain's CDR3 is CSVPLGDTQYF. The CDR3 nucleotides are TGCAGCGTTCCGCTAGGTGATACGCAGTATTTT.

The chain has TRBV28 and TRBJ2-3; 11 nucleotides agree with TRBD2. Trimming removed 7 bases from V and 2 bases from J; junction bases left unmatched: 5. CDR1 is MDHEN and CDR2 is SYDVKM in the germline V gene. The CDR3 sequence is 15 residues long. The CDR3 sequence: CASNVAGGNTDTQYF. CDR3 DNA: TGTGCCAGCAACGTAGCGGGGGGGAACACAGATACGCAGTATTTT.

This clonotype was detected ten times or more. This chain links TRBV29-1 with TRBJ2-5, with D tentatively TRBD1 (6 bases). Germline CDR1 SQVTM, CDR2 ANQGSEA. The V gene lost 4 bases and the J gene lost 2 bases, with 11 bases spanning the gap. This CDR3 spans 13 amino acids. The DNA of the CDR3 is TGCAGCGTTGCTACAGGGCCACAAGAGACCCAGTACTTC. Amino acids: CSVATGPQETQYF.

This clonotype has a single count. The junction departs from germline at one end; a sequencing error may be responsible. The chain carries TRBV9 and TRBJ2-7, with 7 bases aligning to TRBD1. Germline assignment: CDR1 SGDLS and CDR2 YYNGEE. The CDR3 consists of 14 residues. CDR3 nucleotide sequence: TGTACCAGCAGCCGAACGACAGGGATCAACGAGCAGAACTTC. Amino acid sequence: CTSSRTTGINEQNF.

Worth noting for this clonotype: A much larger clone is a single base away; this may be a read error. The V call is TRBV20-1, the J call TRBJ2-1; 9 positions agree with TRBD1. Germline values: CDR1 DFQATT, CDR2 SNEGSKA (reference sequence). The V and J ends lost 0 bases and 2 bases, in that order; junction bases with no gene match: 2. The length of the CDR3 is 15 residues. For the CDR3, the DNA is TGCAGTGCTAGAGATGGGACAGGGACCTACAATGAGCAGTTCTTC. Its translation is CSARDGTGTYNEQFF.

The chain is built from TRBV5-1 and TRBJ1-1, with TRBD1 identical over 7 bases. The junction had 8 bases not matched to a gene; V was cut back by 4 bases and J by 2 bases. Germline V gene lookup returns CDR1 SGHRS and CDR2 YFSETQ. CDR3 size: 15 residues. Here the CDR3 DNA reads TGCGCCAGCAGCCCGGCAGGGGGAGGAAACACTGAAGCTTTCTTT. This codes for CASSPAGGGNTEAFF.

Of note for this clonotype: A junction boundary mismatches the germline segment, possibly from a read error. The V call is TRBV20-1, the J call TRBJ1-2; D remains ambiguous. Germline assignment: CDR1 DFQATT and CDR2 SNEGSKA (reference sequence). The CDR3 sequence is 14 residues long. The DNA for the CDR3 is TGCAGTGCTACTCTCAGCGAGAGCCTCCATGGCTACATCTTC. Its protein is CSATLSESLHGYIF.

Turning to this clonotype: An end of the junction differs from the germline gene, which may be a read error. The chain carries TRBV4-3 and TRBJ2-3; D is ambiguous. Germline V gene data show CDR1 as LGHNA and CDR2 as YSLEER. The CDR3 is 15 amino acids. The CDR3 region is CASSLRLGNTVTQYF. CDR3 in DNA: TGCGCCAGCAGCCTCAGACTTGGAAACACAGTTACGCAGTATTTT.